The entry that follows covers one T cell receptor beta chain sequence. As yet, its antigen is unknown. This specimen belongs to a study of PD-1 blockade in mismatch repair-deficient tumors. Study-level points and caveats: After pembrolizumab, tumor-resident clones rose rapidly, then generally contracted before radiologic responses.

The assay was immunoSEQ multiplex PCR, and TCRdb's table has in-frame clones only and misses some. The sample has some 48,000 clones, more than 65% seen once. The TCR-sequenced patients were three responders to pembrolizumab. V lost 1 base, J lost 2 bases, and 18 bases lay in between. From germline, CDR1 is MNHNS and CDR2 SASEGT. This CDR3 contains 17 residues. This chain connects TRBV6-1 to TRBJ2-7; possibly TRBD2 for D (7 bases). The material was PBMCs, obtained before pembrolizumab treatment. This receptor was obtained from an adult with mismatch repair-deficient cancer. CDR3 region: CASSEDILGGPPYEQYF. DNA for the CDR3: TGTGCCAGCAGTGAAGATATCTTGGGGGGGCCCCCCTACGAGCAGTACTTC.